This TCR beta chain comes out of a study of T-cell memory formation after mild COVID-19 (dated by TCRdb to the early 2020s). The study in broad terms: TCR sequence clusters from the two donors were largely donor specific. In a couple of donors, T-cell clones that expanded and contracted after mild COVID-19 were tracked by sequencing TCRalpha and TCRbeta repertoires over time. Two young, previously healthy adult volunteers, one female and one male, were included in the cohort.

Ficoll-Paque density gradient centrifugation was used to isolate PBMCs. Instrument used: Illumina NovaSeq 6000. Using 5'RACE with constant-segment primers, TCRalpha and TCRbeta cDNA libraries were constructed, with sample barcodes and unique molecular identifiers added in the process. RNA was extracted from every sample with Trizol reagent. Library amplification was performed in two PCR steps, and a second sample barcode and Illumina TruSeq adapters were introduced in the second step. Libraries were sequenced on an Illumina NovaSeq with 2 x 150 bp paired-end reads. The paper's processing steps were these. Reads were demultiplexed and collapsed into UMI-guided consensus sequences with migec v1.2.7. Using mixcr v2.1.11, UMI consensuses were aligned to TRA and TRB V and J templates and then assembled into clonotypes. Expanded or contracted clonotypes were those called significant by both edgeR and NoisET, with noise models trained on biological replicates. For edgeR calls, a false discovery rate-adjusted p below 0.01 and a log2 fold-change threshold of 1 were applied. As an exploratory analysis of dynamics, PCA with hierarchical clustering was applied to max-normalized trajectories of the 1000 most abundant clonotypes. Separately sequenced CD4+ and CD8+ repertoires were used to assign the CD4 or CD8 phenotype of responding clones. TCRdb took the public reads, trimmed them with fastp at Q25, ran MiXCR for clone calling and kept in-frame beta chains. Identical CDR3 protein sequences are pooled into one entry, listed with their most common genes and DNA. These V and J calls are TCRdb output, not the study's own analysis. The sample yields around 510,000 distinct CDR3 sequences; roughly a fifth were counted once. The ten biggest clones cover 7% to 9% of the sample.

Based on the germline V gene, the CDR1 and CDR2 sequences are SQVTM and ANQGSEA. The CDR3, cysteine through phenylalanine, is 12 amino acids long. Only CDR3 DNA remains: 36 bases, in frame from the first base. V trim: 7 bases; J trim: 2 bases; unmatched bases: 2. In the case of this clonotype: Its antigen remains undetermined. Qualities for individual bases were not recorded, and no much larger clone is one base off.

Points the paper makes about the study in general: Clones contracting from day 15 to 85 had balanced CD4/CD8 phenotypes, while a second wave expanding from day 15 to 37 was biased towards CD4+. Only two mild cases were covered by the study, and larger cohorts that include severe cases with pre-infection samples were considered necessary. The detection of some responding clones in pre-infection memory suggests that pre-existing cross-reactive memory T cells joined the SARS-CoV-2 response. The second-wave clones that peaked on day 37 were not confirmed to be SARS-CoV-2 specific. Contracting CD4+ clones turned up mainly in the CM and EM memory subsets, whereas EMRA was where CD8+ clones were enriched.

This TCR derives from an adult woman who had mild COVID-19 (a few samples of this study predate the infection). The sample titles of this study are shuffled in the database, so cell type and time point are left out; the donor was told from shared clones. Sequenced: PBMCs or a T cell subset sorted from them (not recorded which). The chain couples TRBV29-1 to TRBJ1-5, with TRBD1 matching 7 junction bases. The CDR3 reads as follows: CSAGGGNQPQHF. Read as DNA, the sequence is TGCAGCGCAGGGGGAGGCAATCAGCCCCAGCATTTT. The reference TRBV29-1 and TRBJ1-5 proteins fill in what lies around the CDR3, so the full variable domain reads SAVISQKPSRDICQRGTSLTIQCQVDSQVTMMFWYRQQPGQSLTLIATANQGSEATYESGFVIDKFPISRPNLTFSTLTVSNMSPEDSSIYLCSAGGGNQPQHFGDGTRLSIL.